This T cell receptor (beta chain) emerged from a study of response to subunit inactivated influenza vaccine. TCRdb reprocessed the RT-PCR reads via MiXCR and lists one record per CDR3 protein. The table lists more than 400,000 distinct CDR3 sequences, roughly 7.6% of them singletons. CDR3 length: 14 residues. Trimming pared 6 bases from V and 8 bases from J, leaving 19 bases between. This clonotype was seen ten or more times. This receptor was obtained from a man aged 45-69 years who received an inactivated influenza vaccine. Sequencing was performed on PBMCs from blood, taken around 25 months after vaccination. V usage is TRBV12-3 or TRBV12-4 and J usage is TRBJ1-2; D possibly corresponds to TRBD1 (5 bases). CDR3 protein: CASSPSGRGGGYTF. CDR3 bases: TGTGCCAGCAGCCCCAGTGGGAGGGGAGGCGGCTACACCTTC.